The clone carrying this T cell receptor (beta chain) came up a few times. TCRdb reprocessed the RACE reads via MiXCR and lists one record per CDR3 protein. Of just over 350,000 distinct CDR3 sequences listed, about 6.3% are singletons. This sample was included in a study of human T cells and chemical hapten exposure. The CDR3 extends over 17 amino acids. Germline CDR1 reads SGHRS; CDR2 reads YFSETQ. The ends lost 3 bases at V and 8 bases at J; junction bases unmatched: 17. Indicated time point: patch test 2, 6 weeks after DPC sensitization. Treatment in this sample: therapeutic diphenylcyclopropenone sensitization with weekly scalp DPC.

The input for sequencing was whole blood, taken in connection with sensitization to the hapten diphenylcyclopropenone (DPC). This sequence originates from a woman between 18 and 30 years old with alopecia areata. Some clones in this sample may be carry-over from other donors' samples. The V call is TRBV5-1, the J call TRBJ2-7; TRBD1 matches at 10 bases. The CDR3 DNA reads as TGCGCCAGCAGCTCAACCGGGACAGGGGAGAGTTGGTACCAGCAGTACTTC. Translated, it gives CASSSTGTGESWYQQYF.